The next 15 T cell receptor beta chains were all read from a single sample in a study of blood T cells in healthy people across ages. Combining a sample-barcoded 5' primer with a J-beta primer mix, a second PCR ran for about 7 to 12 cycles. TCRdb analysed the 5' RACE reads with MiXCR anew, one entry per CDR3 protein. Of 1.5 million to 2 million distinct CDR3 sequences listed, about 28% were seen once; the top ten hold 7.7%. The sequencing input was blood. The receptors come from a woman in her twenties or thirties in good health.

This clonotype has only a few counts. CDR3 nucleotide sequence: TGTGCCAGCAGCTTACTCCCGTGGGAGGGGGCTAGGGAGACCCAGTACTTC. It yields the protein CASSLLPWEGARETQYF. The J gene is TRBJ2-5, the V gene TRBV7-6; D could derive from TRBD1 or TRBD2 (7 bases each). The CDR3 consists of 17 residues. CDR1 and CDR2 (germline): SGHVS, FNYEAQ. Trimming took off 2 bases at V and 5 bases at J, with 21 bases between the two ends.

The table lists this clonotype with many counts. V and J are TRBV29-1 and TRBJ2-7; perhaps TRBD2 as D (6 bases). Germline CDR1 is SQVTM and CDR2 is ANQGSEA. Trimming stripped 4 bases from V and 8 bases from J, with 21 bases between. This CDR3 spans 14 amino acids. CDR3 in amino acids: CSVASGQGSAKQYF. In nucleotides, the CDR3 is TGCAGCGTTGCGAGCGGGCAGGGTAGCGCGAAGCAGTACTTC.

This clonotype has ten or more counts. The chain links TRBV20-1 to TRBJ2-5, with 7 bases lining up with TRBD2. The junction had 0 bases not matched to a gene; V was cut back by 3 bases and J by 5 bases. This CDR3 comprises 11 residues. Per germline, CDR1 DFQATT and CDR2 SNEGSKA (reference sequence). The CDR3 region is CSARRGETQYF. The DNA for the CDR3 is TGCAGTGCTAGGCGGGGGGAGACCCAGTACTTC.

The chain has TRBV10-2 and TRBJ2-1; 13 nucleotides match TRBD2. Unmatched junction bases numbered 6, after V lost 7 bases and J lost 6 bases. The CDR3 length is 15 residues. Germline V CDR1 and CDR2: WSHSY, SAAADI. The CDR3 DNA is TGCGCCAGCACCTCGACTAGCGGGAGGTCCAATGAGCAGTTCTTC. Its translation: CASTSTSGRSNEQFF.

This chain connects TRBV5-6 to TRBJ1-1; TRBD1 matches at 11 bases. The CDR3 is made up of 15 amino acids. V dropped 4 bases and J dropped 3; count of bases not matched to a gene: 5. Germline V gene lookup returns CDR1 SGHDT and CDR2 YYEEEE. The CDR3 loop reads CASSPTGQGDTEAFF. CDR3 nucleotide sequence: TGTGCCAGCAGCCCTACGGGACAGGGGGACACTGAAGCTTTCTTT.

The sample holds one count of this clonotype. The rearrangement links TRBV12-3 or TRBV12-4 to TRBJ1-5; 10 bases are shared with TRBD1. The CDR3 loop spans 16 amino acids. V gave up 5 bases and J gave up 11 bases; unmatched junction bases: 15. CDR3 in DNA: TGTGCCAGCAGTCCAGGGCCCGGGACAGGGGAGTTTGCCCAGCATTTT. Encoded protein: CASSPGPGTGEFAQHF.

The chain employs TRBV20-1 and TRBJ2-1; D may be TRBD2 (5 bases). CDR3 length: 15 amino acids. Trimming pared 7 bases from V and 7 bases from J, leaving 23 bases between. Per the germline V gene, CDR1 is DFQATT and CDR2 is SNEGSKA (reference sequence). In nucleotides, the CDR3 is TGCAGTGTAGGCCCCCTGACGGGATTCCATAATGAGCAGTTCTTC. As protein: CSVGPLTGFHNEQFF.

This chain links TRBV28 with TRBJ2-7, with 9 bases matching TRBD1. The CDR3 has 15 residues. Germline loops: CDR1 MDHEN, CDR2 SYDVKM. V was pared by 5 bases and J by 6 bases, with 11 bases of the junction left unmatched. CDR3 nucleotide sequence: TGTGCCAGCAGTCCAGAGGGACAGGGACCCCTCGAGCAGTACTTC. Its translation is CASSPEGQGPLEQYF.

This CDR3 is CASSLGRAMNTEAFF. CDR3 nucleotide sequence: TGTGCCAGCAGCTTAGGTCGGGCGATGAACACTGAAGCTTTCTTT. The V call is TRBV5-4, the J call TRBJ1-1, with D unclear. The length of the CDR3 is 15 residues. The V gene's germline CDR1 is SGHNT and CDR2 YYREEE (reference sequence). Trimming left V 2 bases short and J 0 bases short, with 11 bases between.

The chain links TRBV30 to TRBJ2-7; 12 bases are a match to TRBD2. The CDR3 spans 15 residues. CDR1 and CDR2 (germline): GTSNPN, SVGIG (reference sequence). After removal of 4 bases from V and 3 bases from J, the junction contained 7 bases not matched to a gene. The CDR3 region is CAWNLAGGRIYEQYF. The CDR3 nucleotides read TGTGCCTGGAACCTAGCGGGAGGGCGGATCTACGAGCAGTACTTC. Complete variable domain (other parts from reference TRBV30 and TRBJ2-7): SQTIHQWPATLVQPVGSPLSLECTVEGTSNPNLYWYRQAAGRGLQLLFYSVGIGQISSEVPQNLSASRPQDRQFILSSKKLLLSDSGFYLCAWNLAGGRIYEQYFGPGTRLTVT.

This chain connects TRBV24-1 to TRBJ2-1; no clear D. The CDR3 sequence is 13 residues long. The V gene lost 7 bases and the J gene lost 10 bases, with 16 bases spanning the gap. CDR1 and CDR2 (germline): KGHDR, SFDVKD. As DNA, the CDR3 is TGTGCCACCAGCCATCCACTTGGCAGCGAGCAGTTCTTC. It translates to CATSHPLGSEQFF.

This clonotype was observed once. The chain has TRBV12-3 or TRBV12-4 and TRBJ2-5; 9 bases are a match to TRBD2. The J call may be incorrect, as the DNA end agrees better with TRBJ2-1. The CDR3 sequence is 15 residues long. This CDR3 is CASSFAGGSQETQFF. The CDR3, as DNA: TGTGCCAGCAGTTTCGCGGGAGGGAGTCAAGAGACCCAGTTCTTC.

The rearrangement joins TRBV7-3 to TRBJ2-3; 12 bases map to TRBD2. Germline V CDR1 and CDR2: SGHTA, FQGTGA. The length of the CDR3 is 16 residues. J gave up 3 bases and V 5 bases, and 6 bases lay outside the gene matches. The CDR3 coding sequence is TGTGCCAGCAGCAGAGGGACTAGCGGGCTTACAGATACGCAGTATTTT. Its protein is CASSRGTSGLTDTQYF.

The V and J genes are TRBV7-2 and TRBJ1-1, with D uncertain. V lost 4 bases and J lost 4, with 7 bases in between. CDR1 is SGHTA and CDR2 is FQGNSA in the germline V gene. There are 12 residues in the CDR3. The DNA for the CDR3 is TGTGCCAGCAGCTCCCTGAGCACTGAAGCTTTCTTT. It codes for CASSSLSTEAFF.

Worth noting for this clonotype: Relative to the germline gene, one junction end is altered; a read error may explain this. This chain uses TRBV12-3 or TRBV12-4 with TRBJ2-3, with 15 nucleotides matching TRBD2. The CDR3 is made up of 16 amino acids. CDR3 DNA: TGTTCCAGCAGTTTGCGGACTAGCGGGAGGGAAGATACGCAGTATTTT. This sequence encodes CSSSLRTSGREDTQYF.